The 8 T cell receptor beta chains below come from one sample, sequenced in a study of T-cell memory formation after mild COVID-19. MiXCR was run by TCRdb on the 5' RACE reads, yielding one entry per CDR3 protein. There are over 350,000 distinct CDR3 sequences in the sample; roughly a quarter occur only once, and 8.5% to 9% lies in the top ten. The sequencing input was PBMCs or a T cell subset sorted from them (not recorded which). These receptors were collected from an adult woman who had mild COVID-19 (a few samples of this study predate the infection). Cell type and time point are not known.

The chain joins TRBV20-1 to TRBJ2-3; D tentatively reads TRBD1 or TRBD2 (5 bases each). Looked up from germline, CDR1 is DFQATT and CDR2 is SNEGSKA (reference sequence). The ends were cut back, 5 bases at V and 2 bases at J, with 11 bases in the middle. This CDR3 comprises 13 residues. The CDR3 bases are TGCAGTGCTTGGGGACCTACCACAGATACGCAGTATTTT. Its protein is CSAWGPTTDTQYF.

This sequence joins TRBV29-1 and TRBJ2-7; 9 nucleotides align to TRBD2. The CDR3 consists of 15 residues. Germline V CDR1 and CDR2: SQVTM, ANQGSEA. V lost 6 bases to trimming and J lost 2 bases; unmatched junction nucleotides: 11. CDR3 sequence (DNA): TGCAGCGTCCGTGGACCTAGCGGGGCTACCTACGAGCAGTACTTC. It yields the protein CSVRGPSGATYEQYF.

The chain is built from TRBV7-9 and TRBJ2-5; D not resolved. The CDR3 is 14 amino acids. With 1 base removed from V and 1 base from J, the gap between germline ends came to 7 bases. Germline V CDR1 and CDR2: SEHNR, FQNEAQ (reference sequence). DNA for the CDR3: TGTGCCAGCAGCTTAGGCGGATTCCAAGAGACCCAGTACTTC. It specifies CASSLGGFQETQYF.

This clonotype was recorded once. The V gene is TRBV20-1, the J gene TRBJ2-7, with a weak D call TRBD2 (5 bases). V lost 0 bases to trimming and J lost 6 bases, with 12 bases between them. CDR1 is DFQATT and CDR2 is SNEGSKA in the germline V gene (reference sequence). The CDR3 has 13 residues. CDR3 region: CSARDQSGPEQYF. In DNA, the CDR3 is TGCAGTGCTAGAGATCAGAGCGGCCCCGAGCAGTACTTC.

The rearrangement uses TRBV29-1 and TRBJ2-7, with a weak D call TRBD2 (6 bases). The CDR3 extends over 15 amino acids. V was trimmed by 6 bases and J by 2 bases, leaving 20 bases between them. In germline, CDR1 is SQVTM, CDR2 ANQGSEA. The CDR3: CSVTAQRGLTYEQYF. CDR3 nucleotide sequence: TGCAGCGTGACGGCCCAGAGGGGACTGACCTACGAGCAGTACTTC.

This clonotype showed up just a few times. The chain links TRBV7-2 to TRBJ2-3; TRBD2 is a possible D gene (6 bases). Per germline, CDR1 SGHTA and CDR2 FQGNSA. With 2 bases removed from V and 0 bases from J, the gap between germline ends came to 15 bases. This CDR3 contains 17 residues. In DNA form, the CDR3 reads TGTGCCAGCAGCTTATGGAGGACGGGGGTTAGCACAGATACGCAGTATTTT. Encoded protein: CASSLWRTGVSTDTQYF.

The chain recombines TRBV5-1 with TRBJ2-1; TRBD2 aligns across 8 bases. The CDR3 loop spans 15 amino acids. Germline CDR1 and CDR2: SGHRS and YFSETQ. V lost 3 bases, J lost 4 bases, and 6 bases stayed unmatched. CDR3 DNA sequence: TGCGCCAGCAGCTCCGGGGGGGCGGAATACAATGAGCAGTTCTTC. Translated, it gives CASSSGGAEYNEQFF.

V usage is TRBV28 and J usage is TRBJ2-5, with D hard to call. Per the germline V gene, CDR1 is MDHEN and CDR2 is SYDVKM. The CDR3 has 11 residues. Trimming took 5 bases from V and 7 from J, leaving 8 bases between them. The DNA for the CDR3 is TGTGCCAGCAGTCTATCTCGGACCCAGTACTTC. Its protein is CASSLSRTQYF.